The 14 T cell receptor beta chains in this list originate from one sample, sequenced in a study of T cell responses to AZD1222 COVID-19 vaccine (TCRdb year 2021). The library came from the immunoSEQ multiplex PCR assay. In its TCRdb copy, this immuneACCESS table keeps in-frame sequences only and misses some clones. Where compared with another copy, unresolved V genes explain less than half of these, and the others have no known cause. The sample yields 54,000 or so clones; around 89% were counted once. The leading ten clones occupy roughly 2% of the sample. The sample's time point label, in plain terms: baseline before first vaccination. The sample in question was peripheral blood, obtained on day 0 of AZD1222 vaccination. The receptors originated from an adult in good health.

The rearrangement uses TRBV6-2 or TRBV6-3 and TRBJ1-2; 9 nucleotides match TRBD1. Germline V gene data show CDR1 as MNHEY and CDR2 as SVGEGT. CDR3 length equals 16 residues. V dropped 4 bases and J dropped 0; count of bases not matched to a gene: 6. The CDR3, as DNA: TGTGCCAGCAGTTCCCCCGGGACAGGGCCTAACTATGGCTACACCTTC. Amino acids: CASSSPGTGPNYGYTF.

The genes are TRBV7-9 and TRBJ2-1; 7 bases are shared with TRBD2. CDR3 length: 18 amino acids. The ends lost 4 bases at V and 1 base at J; junction bases unmatched: 13. In germline, CDR1 is SEHNR, CDR2 FQNEAQ (reference sequence). The DNA of the CDR3 is TGTGCCAGCAGCTCCCTCAGCCTAGCGGACACGTCCTACAATGAGCAGTTCTTC. Translated, it gives CASSSLSLADTSYNEQFF.

The V and J genes are TRBV19 and TRBJ1-5; no definite D call. Germline-derived CDR1 and CDR2 are LNHDA and SQIVND (reference sequence). CDR3 size: 16 residues. V lost 4 bases, J lost 0 bases, and 13 bases lay in between. CDR3 DNA sequence: TGTGCCAGTAGTAGAAATAGGATTTATAGCAATCAGCCCCAGCATTTT. Translation gives CASSRNRIYSNQPQHF.

The chain is built from TRBV27 and TRBJ2-1; D gene unclear. This CDR3 is built from 15 residues. The V gene's germline CDR1 is MNHEY and CDR2 SMNVEV (reference sequence). V was trimmed by 6 bases and J by 0 bases, leaving 12 bases between them. CDR3 loop: CASRADGSSYNEQFF. The DNA for the CDR3 is TGTGCCAGCAGGGCCGACGGAAGCTCCTACAATGAGCAGTTCTTC.

This sequence joins TRBV5-1 and TRBJ2-2, with D possibly being TRBD1 (6 bases). The CDR3 has 16 residues. CDR1 and CDR2 (germline): SGHRS, YFSETQ. Between the trimmed V and J ends, which lost 2 bases and 1 base, there was a span of 12 bases. CDR3 residues: CASSFTGFLNTGELFF. In DNA, the CDR3 is TGCGCCAGCAGCTTTACAGGGTTCCTGAACACCGGGGAGCTGTTTTTT.

V gene TRBV4-1 combines with J gene TRBJ2-7, with 8 positions matching TRBD2. The CDR3 is 15 amino acids. V gave up 3 bases and J gave up 1 base; unmatched junction bases: 5. In germline, CDR1 is MGHRA, CDR2 YSYEKL. The CDR3 DNA is TGCGCCAGCAGCCACGGGACTAGTAGGTCCTACGAGCAGTACTTC. This gives the protein CASSHGTSRSYEQYF.

The CDR3 DNA reads as TGTGCCAGCAGTAGAGGGACAGGGGACGATCAGCCCCAGCATTTT. This encodes CASSRGTGDDQPQHF. This sequence joins TRBV5-4 and TRBJ1-5, with TRBD1 matching over 10 bases. This CDR3 region has 15 residues. Trimming cost V 5 bases and J 5 bases; bases outside gene matches: 7. Germline CDR1 reads SGHNT; CDR2 reads YYREEE (reference sequence).

The chain employs TRBV28 and TRBJ1-2, with D uncertain. This CDR3 spans 13 amino acids. Germline CDR1 and CDR2: MDHEN and SYDVKM. Trimming removed 5 bases at V and 4 bases at J, with 11 bases between. The CDR3 reads CASSPSAVYGYTF. DNA of the CDR3: TGTGCCAGCAGTCCCTCCGCCGTCTATGGCTACACCTTC.

This clone appeared once. CDR3 loop: CASSEDRSRSGNTIYF. The DNA for the CDR3 is TGTGCCAGCAGTGAGGACAGGTCCCGCTCTGGAAACACCATATATTTT. The gene calls are TRBV25-1 and TRBJ1-3; 7 nucleotides align to TRBD1. The germline V gene encodes CDR1 MGHDK and CDR2 SYGVNS. The CDR3 consists of 16 residues. Losses at the gene ends were 3 bases for V and 0 bases for J; bases not matched to a gene: 5.

The chain couples TRBV30 to TRBJ1-6; D is ambiguous. Deletions cut 8 bases from V and 5 bases from J, with 13 bases between. The CDR3 covers 13 residues. CDR1 is GTSNPN and CDR2 is SVGIG in the germline V gene (reference sequence). The CDR3 nucleotides read TGTGCCCAGACGCGACAAGATAATTCACCCCTCCACTTT. As protein: CAQTRQDNSPLHF.

V gene TRBV7-9 combines with J gene TRBJ2-1; 8 positions match TRBD2. CDR3 size: 17 residues. The germline gives CDR1 SEHNR, CDR2 FQNEAQ (reference sequence). V trimming: 0 bases; J trimming: 1 base; junction bases outside the gene matches: 5. In DNA, the CDR3 is TGTGCCAGCAGCTTAGCTAGCGGGGCCGTTTCCTACAATGAGCAGTTCTTC. This translates into CASSLASGAVSYNEQFF.

The V call is TRBV28, the J call TRBJ2-3, with 11 bases that match TRBD1. CDR1 is MDHEN and CDR2 is SYDVKM in the germline V gene. CDR3 length equals 14 residues. Unmatched junction bases numbered 3, after V lost 6 bases and J lost 4 bases. The CDR3 loop reads CASRRTGGADTQYF. For the CDR3, the DNA is TGTGCCAGCAGACGGACAGGGGGCGCAGATACGCAGTATTTT.

The chain couples TRBV7-2 to TRBJ2-7; maybe TRBD1 (5 bases). The CDR3 has 14 amino acids. The germline V and J ends were trimmed by 2 bases and 2 bases, with 10 bases remaining between them. The germline V gene encodes CDR1 SGHTA and CDR2 FQGNSA. The CDR3 DNA follows: TGTGCCAGCAGCTTACAGGGAAACACCTACGAGCAGTACTTC. It yields the protein CASSLQGNTYEQYF.

The chain recombines TRBV3-1 (or the pseudogene TRBV3-2) with TRBJ1-2; perhaps TRBD1 as D (5 bases). The CDR3 runs to 14 residues. Germline CDR1 and CDR2: LGHDT and YNNKEL (reference sequence). Trimming removed 4 bases from V and 4 bases from J, with 13 bases in between. Here the CDR3 DNA reads TGTGCCAGCAGCCCTCCAGGGCCCGTCTATGGCTACACCTTC. This codes for CASSPPGPVYGYTF.